This TCR beta chain derives from a study of cytomegalovirus exposure and HLA in healthy donors. Study results and caveats: The classifier was said to identify cytomegalovirus status with high specificity and sensitivity.

For this clone: As yet, its antigen is unknown.

Libraries were prepared by immunoSEQ multiplex PCR; TCRdb keeps only in-frame clonotypes and omits some of them. The data show 200,000 to 250,000 clones, with about nine tenths seen just once and roughly 1% held by the top ten. The source material was PBMCs. The sequence came from a woman in her late teens or twenties in good health and CMV-seronegative.

The CDR3 DNA reads TGCGCCAGCAGCCCCGAGGCAGGGGATGGCTACACCTTC. This translates into CASSPEAGDGYTF. This chain joins TRBV5-1 and TRBJ1-2, with D perhaps TRBD1 (6 bases). V dropped 4 bases and J dropped 6 bases, with 13 bases sitting between them. The CDR3 is 13 amino acids. Germline CDR1 SGHRS, CDR2 YFSETQ.